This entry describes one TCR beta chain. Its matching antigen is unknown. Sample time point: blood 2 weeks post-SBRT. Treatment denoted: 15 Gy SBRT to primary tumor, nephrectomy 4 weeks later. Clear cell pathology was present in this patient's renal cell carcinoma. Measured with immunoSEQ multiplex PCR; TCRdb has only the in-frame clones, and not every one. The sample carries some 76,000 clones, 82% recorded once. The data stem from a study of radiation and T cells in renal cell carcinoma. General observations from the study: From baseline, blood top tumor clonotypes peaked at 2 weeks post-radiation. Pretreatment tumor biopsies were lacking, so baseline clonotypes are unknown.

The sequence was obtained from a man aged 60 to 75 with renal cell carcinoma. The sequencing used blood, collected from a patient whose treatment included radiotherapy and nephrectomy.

The CDR3 coding sequence is TGTGCCAGCAGTCCTGCAGGGGTGATCGAGCAGTACTTC. It specifies CASSPAGVIEQYF. The rearrangement uses TRBV27 and TRBJ2-7, with a possible D match to TRBD1 (6 bases). V was cut by 5 bases and J by 6 bases, with 14 bases left in between. This CDR3 region has 13 residues. CDR1 and CDR2 from the germline V gene are MNHEY and SMNVEV (reference sequence).